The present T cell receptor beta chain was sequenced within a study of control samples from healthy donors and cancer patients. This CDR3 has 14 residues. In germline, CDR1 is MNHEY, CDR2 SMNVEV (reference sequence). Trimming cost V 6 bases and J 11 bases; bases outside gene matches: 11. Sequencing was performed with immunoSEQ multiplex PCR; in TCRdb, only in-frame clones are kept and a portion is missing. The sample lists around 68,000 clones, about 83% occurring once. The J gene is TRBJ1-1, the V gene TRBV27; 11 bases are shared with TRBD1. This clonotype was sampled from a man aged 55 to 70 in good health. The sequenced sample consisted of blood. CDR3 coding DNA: TGTGCCAGCAGCTTAAGCGGACAGGGGGCTGGGGCTTTCTTT. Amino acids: CASSLSGQGAGAFF.